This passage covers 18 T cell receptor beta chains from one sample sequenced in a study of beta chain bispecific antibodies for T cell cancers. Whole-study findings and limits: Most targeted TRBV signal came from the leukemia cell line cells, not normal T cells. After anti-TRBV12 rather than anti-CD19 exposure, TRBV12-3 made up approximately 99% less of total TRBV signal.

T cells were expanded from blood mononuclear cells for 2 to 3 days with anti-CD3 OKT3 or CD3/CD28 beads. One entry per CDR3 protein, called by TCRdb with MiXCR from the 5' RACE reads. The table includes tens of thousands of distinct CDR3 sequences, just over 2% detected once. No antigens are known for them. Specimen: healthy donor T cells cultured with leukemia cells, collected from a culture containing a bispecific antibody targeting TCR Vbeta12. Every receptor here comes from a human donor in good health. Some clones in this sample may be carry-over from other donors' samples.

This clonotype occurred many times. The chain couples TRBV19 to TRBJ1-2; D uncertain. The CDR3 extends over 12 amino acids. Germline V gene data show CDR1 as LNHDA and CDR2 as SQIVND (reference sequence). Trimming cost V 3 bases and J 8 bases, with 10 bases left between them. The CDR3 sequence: CASSIVRGGYTF. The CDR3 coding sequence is TGTGCCAGTAGTATCGTCCGCGGAGGCTACACCTTC.

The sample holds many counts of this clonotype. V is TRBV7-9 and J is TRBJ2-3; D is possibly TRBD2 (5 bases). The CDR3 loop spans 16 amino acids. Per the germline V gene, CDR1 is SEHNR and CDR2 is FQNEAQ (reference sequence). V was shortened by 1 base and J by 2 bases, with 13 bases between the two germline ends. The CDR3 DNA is TGTGCCAGCAGCTTAGGCTTCGGGGTGGACACAGATACGCAGTATTTT. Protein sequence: CASSLGFGVDTDTQYF.

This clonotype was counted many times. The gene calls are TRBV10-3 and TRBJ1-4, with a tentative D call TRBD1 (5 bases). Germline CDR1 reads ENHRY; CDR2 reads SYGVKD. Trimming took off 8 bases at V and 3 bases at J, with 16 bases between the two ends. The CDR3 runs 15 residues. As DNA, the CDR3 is TGTGCCATCGGGGTTGCGGGGGAGCCTAATGAAAAACTGTTTTTT. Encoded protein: CAIGVAGEPNEKLFF.

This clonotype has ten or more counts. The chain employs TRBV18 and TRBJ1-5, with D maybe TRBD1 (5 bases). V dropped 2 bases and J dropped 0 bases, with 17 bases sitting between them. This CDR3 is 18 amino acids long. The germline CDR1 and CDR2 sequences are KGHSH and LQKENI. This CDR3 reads CASSPRDPGAFSNQPQHF. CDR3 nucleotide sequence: TGTGCCAGCTCACCAAGGGACCCAGGAGCGTTTAGCAATCAGCCCCAGCATTTT.

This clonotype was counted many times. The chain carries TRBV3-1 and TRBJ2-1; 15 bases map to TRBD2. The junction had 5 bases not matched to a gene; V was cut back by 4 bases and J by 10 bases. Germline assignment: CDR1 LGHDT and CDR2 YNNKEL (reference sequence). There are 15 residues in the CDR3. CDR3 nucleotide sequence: TGTGCCAGCAGCCTCGGACTAGCGGGGGGGTTCGAGCAGTTCTTC. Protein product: CASSLGLAGGFEQFF.

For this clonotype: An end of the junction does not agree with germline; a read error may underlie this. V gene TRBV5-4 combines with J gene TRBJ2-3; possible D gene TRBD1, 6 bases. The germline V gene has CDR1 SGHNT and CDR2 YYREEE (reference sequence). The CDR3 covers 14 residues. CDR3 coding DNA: TGTGCCAGCAGTCCTCAGGGGAACACAGATTCGCAGTATTTT. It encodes CASSPQGNTDSQYF.

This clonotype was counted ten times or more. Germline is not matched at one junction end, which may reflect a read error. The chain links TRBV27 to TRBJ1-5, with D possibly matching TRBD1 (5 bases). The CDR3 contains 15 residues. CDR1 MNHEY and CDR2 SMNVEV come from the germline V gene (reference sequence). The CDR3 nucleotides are TGTGCCAGCAGTCTATCAGGGAATAGCAATCAGCCCCAGCATTTT. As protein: CASSLSGNSNQPQHF.

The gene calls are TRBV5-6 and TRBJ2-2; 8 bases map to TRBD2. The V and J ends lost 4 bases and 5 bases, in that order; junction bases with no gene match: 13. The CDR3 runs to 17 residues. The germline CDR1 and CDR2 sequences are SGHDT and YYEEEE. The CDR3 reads CASSPRQLAGITGELFF. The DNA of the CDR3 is TGTGCCAGCAGCCCAAGGCAGCTAGCGGGTATTACCGGGGAGCTGTTTTTT.

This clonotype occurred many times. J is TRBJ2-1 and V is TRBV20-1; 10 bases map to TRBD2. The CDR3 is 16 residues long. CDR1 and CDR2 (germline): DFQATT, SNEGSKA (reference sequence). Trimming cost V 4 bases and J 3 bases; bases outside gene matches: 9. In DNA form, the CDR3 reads TGCAGTGCTACTGACGCACTAGCGGGGATCTACAATGAGCAGTTCTTC. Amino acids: CSATDALAGIYNEQFF.

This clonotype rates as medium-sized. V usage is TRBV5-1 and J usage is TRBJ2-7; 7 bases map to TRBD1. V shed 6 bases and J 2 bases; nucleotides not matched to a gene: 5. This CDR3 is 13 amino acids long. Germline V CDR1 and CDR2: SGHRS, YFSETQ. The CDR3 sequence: CASTGTETYEQYF. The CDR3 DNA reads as TGCGCCAGCACCGGGACAGAAACCTACGAGCAGTACTTC.

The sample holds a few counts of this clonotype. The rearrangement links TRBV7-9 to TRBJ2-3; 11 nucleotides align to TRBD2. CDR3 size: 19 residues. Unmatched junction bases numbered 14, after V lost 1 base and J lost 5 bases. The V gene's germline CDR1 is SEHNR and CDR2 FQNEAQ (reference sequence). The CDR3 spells CASSLEVASGGPARDTQYF. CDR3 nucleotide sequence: TGTGCCAGCAGCTTAGAGGTGGCTAGCGGGGGGCCAGCACGAGATACGCAGTATTTT.

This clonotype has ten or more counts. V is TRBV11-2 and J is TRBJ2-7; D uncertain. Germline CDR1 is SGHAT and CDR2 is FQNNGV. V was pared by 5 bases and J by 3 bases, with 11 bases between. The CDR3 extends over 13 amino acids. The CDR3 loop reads CASSPGPFYEQYF. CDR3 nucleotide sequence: TGTGCCAGCAGCCCAGGACCTTTCTACGAGCAGTACTTC.

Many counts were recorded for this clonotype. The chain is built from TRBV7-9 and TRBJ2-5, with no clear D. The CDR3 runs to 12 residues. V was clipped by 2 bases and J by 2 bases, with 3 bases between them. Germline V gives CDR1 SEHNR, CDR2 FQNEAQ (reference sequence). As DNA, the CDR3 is TGTGCCAGCAGCTTAAGACAAGAGACCCAGTACTTC. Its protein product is CASSLRQETQYF.

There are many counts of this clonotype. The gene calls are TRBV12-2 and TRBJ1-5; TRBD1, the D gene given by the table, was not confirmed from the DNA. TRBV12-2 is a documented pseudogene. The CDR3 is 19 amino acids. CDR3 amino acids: CASRLADRGQGKGNQPQHF. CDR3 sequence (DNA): TGTGCAAGTCGCTTAGCTGATCGGGGACAGGGTAAGGGCAATCAGCCCCAGCATTTT.

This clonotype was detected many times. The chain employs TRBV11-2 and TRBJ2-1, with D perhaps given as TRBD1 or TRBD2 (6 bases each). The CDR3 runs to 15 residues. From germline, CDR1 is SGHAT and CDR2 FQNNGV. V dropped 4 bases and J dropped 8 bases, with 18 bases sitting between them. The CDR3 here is CASSSRAGGLDEQFF. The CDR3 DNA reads TGTGCCAGCAGCTCCCGGGCTGGGGGGCTGGATGAGCAGTTCTTC. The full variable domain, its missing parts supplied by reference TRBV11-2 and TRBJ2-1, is EAGVAQSPRYKIIEKRQSVAFWCNPISGHATLYWYQQILGQGPKLLIQFQNNGVVDDSQLPKDRFSAERLKGVDSTLKIQPAKLEDSAVYLCASSSRAGGLDEQFFGPGTRLTVL.

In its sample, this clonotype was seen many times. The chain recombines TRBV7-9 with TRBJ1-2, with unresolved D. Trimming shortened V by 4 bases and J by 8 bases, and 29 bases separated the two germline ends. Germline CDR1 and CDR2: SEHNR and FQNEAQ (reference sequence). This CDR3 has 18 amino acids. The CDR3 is CASSSSATVGLPGWGYTF. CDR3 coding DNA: TGTGCCAGCAGCTCTAGCGCGACCGTAGGGCTCCCCGGATGGGGCTACACCTTC.

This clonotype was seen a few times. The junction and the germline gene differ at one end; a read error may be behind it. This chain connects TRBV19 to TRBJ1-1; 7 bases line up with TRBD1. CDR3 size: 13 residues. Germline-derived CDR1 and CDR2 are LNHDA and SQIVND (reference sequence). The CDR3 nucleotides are TGTGCCAGTACTTCAGGGGGACCGAAGGAAGATTTCTTT. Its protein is CASTSGGPKEDFF. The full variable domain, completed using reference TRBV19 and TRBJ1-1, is DGGITQSPKYLFRKEGQNVTLSCEQNLNHDAMYWYRQDPGQGLRLIYYSQIVNDFQKGDIAEGYSVSREKKESFPLTVTSAQKNPTAFYLCASTSGGPKEDFFGQGTRLTVV.

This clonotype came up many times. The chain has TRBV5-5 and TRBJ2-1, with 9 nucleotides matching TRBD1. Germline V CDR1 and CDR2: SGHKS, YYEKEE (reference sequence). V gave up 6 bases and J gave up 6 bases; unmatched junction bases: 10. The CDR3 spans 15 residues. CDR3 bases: TGTGCCAGCAACCTCGGGACAGGGTCTTTCAATGAGCAGTTCTTC. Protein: CASNLGTGSFNEQFF.